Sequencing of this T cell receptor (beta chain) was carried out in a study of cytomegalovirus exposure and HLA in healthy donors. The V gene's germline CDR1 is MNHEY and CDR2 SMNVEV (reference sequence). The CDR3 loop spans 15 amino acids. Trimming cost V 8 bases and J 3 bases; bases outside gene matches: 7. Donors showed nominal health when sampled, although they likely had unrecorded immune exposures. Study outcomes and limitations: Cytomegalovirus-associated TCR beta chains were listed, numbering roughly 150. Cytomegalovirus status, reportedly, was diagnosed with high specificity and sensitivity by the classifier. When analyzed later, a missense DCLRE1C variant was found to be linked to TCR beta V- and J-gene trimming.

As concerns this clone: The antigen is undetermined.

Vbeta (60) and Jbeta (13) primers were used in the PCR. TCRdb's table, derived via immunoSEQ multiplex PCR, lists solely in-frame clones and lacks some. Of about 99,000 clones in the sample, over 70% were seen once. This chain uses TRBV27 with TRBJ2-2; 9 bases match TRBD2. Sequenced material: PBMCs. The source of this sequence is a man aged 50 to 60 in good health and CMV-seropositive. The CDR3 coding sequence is TGTGCCAGCGACACCCGGACTAGCGACACCGGGGAGCTGTTTTTT. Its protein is CASDTRTSDTGELFF.